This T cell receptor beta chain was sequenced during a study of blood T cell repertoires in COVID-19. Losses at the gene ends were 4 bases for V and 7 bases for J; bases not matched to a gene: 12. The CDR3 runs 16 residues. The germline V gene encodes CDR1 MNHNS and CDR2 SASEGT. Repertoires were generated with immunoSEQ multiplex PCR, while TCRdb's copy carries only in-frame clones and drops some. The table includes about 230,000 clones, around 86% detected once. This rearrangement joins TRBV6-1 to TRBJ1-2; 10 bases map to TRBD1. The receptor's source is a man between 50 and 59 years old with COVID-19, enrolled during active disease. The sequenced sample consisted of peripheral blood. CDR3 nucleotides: TGTGCCAGCAGTGGACGTCCGGGACAGGGGCGTAGTGGCTACACCTTC. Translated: CASSGRPGQGRSGYTF.